These T cell receptor beta chains were read from a single sample in a study of sequential checkpoint blockade in melanoma. TCRdb's copy holds only in-frame clones and misses some; the assay was immunoSEQ multiplex PCR. Of roughly 5,000 clones detected, 30% to 35% appear once; the ten largest clones hold roughly 12%. The sequencing here drew on tumor tissue (inferred from file names), taken from a patient given nivolumab and ipilimumab in sequence. The receptor set was obtained from a human donor with melanoma. CDR3s include the opening cysteine and the closing phenylalanine or tryptophan. Each record gives: D gene, V gene, clone size, J gene, CDR3 DNA, CDR3 protein. The D gene is left open where the match is weak. Size is stated for part of the rows, as once, few or many counts, or as a class when the clone is expanded.

d_gene: .
v_gene: TRBV18
abundance: .
j_gene: TRBJ1-2
CDR3nt: TGTGCCAGCTTACCGGGCGGGGGCAACTATGGCTACACCTTC
CDR3aa: CASLPGGGNYGYTF

d_gene: TRBD1
v_gene: TRBV6-8
abundance: medium-sized
j_gene: TRBJ1-1
CDR3nt: TGTGCCAGCAGTTACTCCTCGGGACAGGGGAAAGCTTTCTTT
CDR3aa: CASSYSSGQGKAFF

d_gene: .
v_gene: TRBV5-1
abundance: .
j_gene: TRBJ1-3
CDR3nt: TGCGCCAGCAGCTTAACAGGGTCCGGATCTGGAAACACCATATATTTT
CDR3aa: CASSLTGSGSGNTIYF

d_gene: TRBD1
v_gene: TRBV10-3
abundance: .
j_gene: TRBJ1-1
CDR3nt: TGTGCCATCCTCCGGGACAGGGGGCGCGGCACTGAAGCTTTCTTT
CDR3aa: CAILRDRGRGTEAFF

d_gene: TRBD1
v_gene: TRBV29-1
abundance: few
j_gene: TRBJ2-1
CDR3nt: TGCAGCGTCCGCCGAGGACAGGGGGACTGGGGCCGCTCCTACAATGAGCAGTTCTTC
CDR3aa: CSVRRGQGDWGRSYNEQFF

d_gene: TRBD1
v_gene: TRBV19
abundance: .
j_gene: TRBJ1-2
CDR3nt: TGTGCCAGTAGTAGGGGGACAGTTAACTATGGCTACACCTTC
CDR3aa: CASSRGTVNYGYTF

d_gene: .
v_gene: TRBV18
abundance: .
j_gene: TRBJ2-7
CDR3nt: TGTGCCAGCTCACCCGGGCAGGCGGCCTACGAGCAGTACTTC
CDR3aa: CASSPGQAAYEQYF

d_gene: .
v_gene: TRBV11-3
abundance: medium-sized
j_gene: TRBJ2-7
CDR3nt: TGTGCCAGCAGCTTAGGGACAGCATTAGCGAGCTACGAGCAGTACTTC
CDR3aa: CASSLGTALASYEQYF

d_gene: .
v_gene: TRBV7-8
abundance: .
j_gene: TRBJ1-5
CDR3nt: TGTGCCACCAGCAGATCCCGAGATCAGCCCCAGCATTTT
CDR3aa: CATSRSRDQPQHF

d_gene: .
v_gene: TRBV2
abundance: few
j_gene: TRBJ1-1
CDR3nt: TGTGCCAGCAGCCAACAGGCCCTGGGGCAGACTGAAGCTTTCTTT
CDR3aa: CASSQQALGQTEAFF

d_gene: .
v_gene: TRBV23-1
abundance: .
j_gene: TRBJ2-3
CDR3nt: TGCGCCAGCAGCCGAGGACAGAACCCTAGCACAGATACGCAGTATTTT
CDR3aa: CASSRGQNPSTDTQYF

d_gene: .
v_gene: TRBV11-3
abundance: .
j_gene: TRBJ2-1
CDR3nt: TGTGCCAGCAGGCGTGGGGACGGAACCTACAATGAGCAGTTCTTC
CDR3aa: CASRRGDGTYNEQFF

d_gene: TRBD1
v_gene: TRBV2
abundance: .
j_gene: TRBJ2-3
CDR3nt: TGTGCCAGCAATAGGGACAGGGTAACAGATACGCAGTATTTT
CDR3aa: CASNRDRVTDTQYF

d_gene: TRBD2
v_gene: TRBV6-8
abundance: medium-sized
j_gene: TRBJ2-3
CDR3nt: TGTGCCAGCATTTATGTACTAGCGGGGGGGAGCACAGATACGCAGTATTTT
CDR3aa: CASIYVLAGGSTDTQYF

d_gene: .
v_gene: TRBV9
abundance: .
j_gene: TRBJ2-3
CDR3nt: TGTGCCAGCAGCGTCGGGATTCAAGGGGATACGCAGTATTTT
CDR3aa: CASSVGIQGDTQYF

d_gene: .
v_gene: TRBV7-7
abundance: many
j_gene: TRBJ2-7
CDR3nt: TGTGCCAGCAGCTTCTTCGACCGACCCTACGAGCAGTACTTC
CDR3aa: CASSFFDRPYEQYF

d_gene: .
v_gene: TRBV25-1
abundance: .
j_gene: TRBJ1-5
CDR3nt: TGTGCCAGCAGTGAAACAGGGACGGGGCAGCCCCAGCATTTT
CDR3aa: CASSETGTGQPQHF

d_gene: .
v_gene: TRBV6-8
abundance: .
j_gene: TRBJ1-1
CDR3nt: TGTGCCAGCAAACGTCAGAACACTGAAGCTTTCTTT
CDR3aa: CASKRQNTEAFF

d_gene: .
v_gene: TRBV11-3
abundance: few
j_gene: TRBJ1-1
CDR3nt: TGTGCCAGCAGCTTTGGGCCGTCCGTTACGGGTGAAGCTTTCTTT
CDR3aa: CASSFGPSVTGEAFF

d_gene: .
v_gene: TRBV9
abundance: medium-sized
j_gene: TRBJ1-5
CDR3nt: TGTGCCAGCAGCCTCCATGGGGGCCGCAATCAGCCCCAGCATTTT
CDR3aa: CASSLHGGRNQPQHF

d_gene: TRBD2
v_gene: TRBV11-1
abundance: .
j_gene: TRBJ2-1
CDR3nt: TGTGCCAGCAGCCCGGGACTAGCGCTCTCTTATGAGCAGTTCTTC
CDR3aa: CASSPGLALSYEQFF

d_gene: TRBD1
v_gene: TRBV6-8
abundance: few
j_gene: TRBJ2-7
CDR3nt: TGTGCCATCAGTCGGACAGGGACTGAGGGGGAGCAGTACTTC
CDR3aa: CAISRTGTEGEQYF

d_gene: .
v_gene: TRBV4-1
abundance: medium-sized
j_gene: TRBJ2-5
CDR3nt: TGCGCCAGCAGCCCACTGTACCAAGAGACCCAGTACTTC
CDR3aa: CASSPLYQETQYF

d_gene: .
v_gene: TRBV9
abundance: few
j_gene: TRBJ2-1
CDR3nt: TGTGCCAGCAGCGTAGCTAGACCTAGCGATGGCAATGAGCAGTTCTTC
CDR3aa: CASSVARPSDGNEQFF

d_gene: TRBD2
v_gene: TRBV11-3
abundance: medium-sized
j_gene: TRBJ2-5
CDR3nt: TGTGCCAGCAGCCAAGGGAGGGGCACGCTCTGGGAGACCCAGTACTTC
CDR3aa: CASSQGRGTLWETQYF

d_gene: .
v_gene: TRBV6-8
abundance: .
j_gene: TRBJ2-6
CDR3nt: TGTGCCAGCAGTTCTTATTTCTCTGGGGCCAACGTCCTGACTTTC
CDR3aa: CASSSYFSGANVLTF

d_gene: TRBD1
v_gene: TRBV18
abundance: .
j_gene: TRBJ2-7
CDR3nt: TGTGCCAGCTCACGCCTACAGGGGTCCTACGAGCAGTACTTC
CDR3aa: CASSRLQGSYEQYF

d_gene: TRBD1
v_gene: TRBV15
abundance: few
j_gene: TRBJ1-3
CDR3nt: TGTGCCACCAGCAGAGGTTCCGGGACAGCTGACTCTGGAAACACCATATATTTT
CDR3aa: CATSRGSGTADSGNTIYF